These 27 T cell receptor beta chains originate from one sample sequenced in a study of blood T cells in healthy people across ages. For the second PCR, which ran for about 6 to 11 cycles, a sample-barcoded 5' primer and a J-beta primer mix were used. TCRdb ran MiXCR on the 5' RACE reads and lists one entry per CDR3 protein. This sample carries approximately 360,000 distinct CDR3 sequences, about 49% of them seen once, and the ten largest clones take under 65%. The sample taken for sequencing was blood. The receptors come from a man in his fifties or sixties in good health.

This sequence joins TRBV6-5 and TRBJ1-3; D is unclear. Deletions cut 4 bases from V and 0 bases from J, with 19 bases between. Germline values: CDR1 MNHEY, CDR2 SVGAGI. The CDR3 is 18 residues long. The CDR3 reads CASSSHRFGASSGNTIYF. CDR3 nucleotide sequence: TGTGCCAGCAGTTCCCACCGCTTCGGTGCGAGCTCTGGAAACACCATATATTTT.

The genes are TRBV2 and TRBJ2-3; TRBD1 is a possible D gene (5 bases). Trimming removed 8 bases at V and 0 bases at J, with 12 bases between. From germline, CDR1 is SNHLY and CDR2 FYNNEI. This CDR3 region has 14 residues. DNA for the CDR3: TGTGCCAGCCCCAGGGCTACTAGCACAGATACGCAGTATTTT. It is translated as CASPRATSTDTQYF.

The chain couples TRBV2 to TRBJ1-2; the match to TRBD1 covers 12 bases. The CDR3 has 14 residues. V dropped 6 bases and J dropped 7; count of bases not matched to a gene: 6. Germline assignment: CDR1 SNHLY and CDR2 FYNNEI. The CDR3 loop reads CASRMGQGAGGYTF. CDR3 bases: TGTGCCAGCAGGATGGGACAGGGGGCCGGTGGCTACACCTTC. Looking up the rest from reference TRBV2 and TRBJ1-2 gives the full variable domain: EPEVTQTPSHQVTQMGQEVILRCVPISNHLYFYWYRQILGQKVEFLVSFYNNEISEKSEIFDDQFSVERPDGSNFTLKIRSTKLEDSAMYFCASRMGQGAGGYTFGSGTRLTVV.

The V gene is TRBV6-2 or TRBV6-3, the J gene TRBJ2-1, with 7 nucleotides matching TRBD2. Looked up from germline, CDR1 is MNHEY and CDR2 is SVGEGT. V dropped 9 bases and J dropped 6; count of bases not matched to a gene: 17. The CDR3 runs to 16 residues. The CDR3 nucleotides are TGTGCCAGTGCCTACCTCGGGGTTTCTAGCGGCAATGAGCAGTTCTTC. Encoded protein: CASAYLGVSSGNEQFF.

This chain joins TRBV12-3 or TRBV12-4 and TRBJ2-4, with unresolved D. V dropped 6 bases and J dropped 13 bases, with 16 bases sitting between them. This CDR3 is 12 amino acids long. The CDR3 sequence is CASSPRLLEQYF. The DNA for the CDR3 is TGTGCCAGCAGCCCCCGGCTCCTAGAGCAGTACTTC.

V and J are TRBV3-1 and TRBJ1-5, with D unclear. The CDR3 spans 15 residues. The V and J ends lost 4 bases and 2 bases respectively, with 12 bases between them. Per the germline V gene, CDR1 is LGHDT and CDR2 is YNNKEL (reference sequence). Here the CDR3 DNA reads TGTGCCAGCAGCCCTACAGCTTTACGCAATCAGCCCCAGCATTTT. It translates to CASSPTALRNQPQHF.

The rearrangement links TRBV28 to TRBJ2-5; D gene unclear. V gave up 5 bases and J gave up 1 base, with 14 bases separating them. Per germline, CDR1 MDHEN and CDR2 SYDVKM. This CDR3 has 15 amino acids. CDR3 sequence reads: CASSRPAATQETQYF. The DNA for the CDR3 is TGTGCCAGCAGTCGCCCCGCGGCAACCCAAGAGACCCAGTACTTC. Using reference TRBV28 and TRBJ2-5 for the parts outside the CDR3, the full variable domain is DVKVTQSSRYLVKRTGEKVFLECVQDMDHENMFWYRQDPGLGLRLIYFSYDVKMKEKGDIPEGYSVSREKKERFSLILESASTNQTSMYLCASSRPAATQETQYFGPGTRLLVL.

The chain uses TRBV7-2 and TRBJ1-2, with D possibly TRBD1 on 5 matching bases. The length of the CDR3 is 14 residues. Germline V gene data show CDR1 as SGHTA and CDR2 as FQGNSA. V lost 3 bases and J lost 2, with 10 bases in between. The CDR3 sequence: CASSLGGYNYGYTF. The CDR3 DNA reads TGTGCCAGCAGCTTGGGGGGATACAACTATGGCTACACCTTC.

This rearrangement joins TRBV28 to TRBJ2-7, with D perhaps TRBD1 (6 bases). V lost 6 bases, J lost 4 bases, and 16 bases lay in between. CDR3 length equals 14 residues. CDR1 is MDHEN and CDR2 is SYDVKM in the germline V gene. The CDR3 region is CASRRQAGVYEQYF. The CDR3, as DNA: TGTGCCAGCAGGAGACAGGCCGGAGTATACGAGCAGTACTTC.

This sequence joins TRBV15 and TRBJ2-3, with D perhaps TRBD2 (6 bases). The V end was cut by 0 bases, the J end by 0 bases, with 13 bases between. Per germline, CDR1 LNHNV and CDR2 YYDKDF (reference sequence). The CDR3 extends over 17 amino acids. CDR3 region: CATSRDLLASSTDTQYF. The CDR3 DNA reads TGTGCCACCAGCAGAGATCTACTAGCTAGTAGCACAGATACGCAGTATTTT.

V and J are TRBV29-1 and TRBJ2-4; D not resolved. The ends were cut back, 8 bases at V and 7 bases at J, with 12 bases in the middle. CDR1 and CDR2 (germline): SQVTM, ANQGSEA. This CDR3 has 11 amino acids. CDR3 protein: CSLRLGNIQYF. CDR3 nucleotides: TGCAGCCTGCGCTTGGGGAACATTCAGTACTTC.

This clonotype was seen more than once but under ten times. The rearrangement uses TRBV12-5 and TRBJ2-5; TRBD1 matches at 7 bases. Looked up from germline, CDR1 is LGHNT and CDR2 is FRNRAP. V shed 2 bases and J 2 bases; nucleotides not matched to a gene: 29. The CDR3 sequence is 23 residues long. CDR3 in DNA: TGTGCTAGTGGTTTGCGACCGTGGAACAACTCCGGACAGGACGTGGCCCTACAAGAGACCCAGTACTTC. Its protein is CASGLRPWNNSGQDVALQETQYF.

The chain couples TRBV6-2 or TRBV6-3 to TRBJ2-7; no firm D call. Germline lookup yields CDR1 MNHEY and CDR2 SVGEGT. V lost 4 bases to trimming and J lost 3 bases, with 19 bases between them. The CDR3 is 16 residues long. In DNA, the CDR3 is TGTGCCAGCAGTTCCACTCTTGGGGTCGGGCTCTACGAGCAGTACTTC. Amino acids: CASSSTLGVGLYEQYF.

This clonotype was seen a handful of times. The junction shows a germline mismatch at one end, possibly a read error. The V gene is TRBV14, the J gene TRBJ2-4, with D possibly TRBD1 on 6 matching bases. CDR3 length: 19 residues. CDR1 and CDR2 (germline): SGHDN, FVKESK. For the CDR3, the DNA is TGTGCCAGCAGTCAAGATAAGTGGGAAACAGGGATAGCCAAAAACATTCAGTACTTC. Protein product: CASSQDKWETGIAKNIQYF.

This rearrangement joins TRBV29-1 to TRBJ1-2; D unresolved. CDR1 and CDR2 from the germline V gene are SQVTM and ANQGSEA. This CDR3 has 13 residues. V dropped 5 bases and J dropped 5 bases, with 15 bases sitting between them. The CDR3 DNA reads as TGCAGCGTTTGGGTCAGGAGCTTGTATGGCTACACCTTC. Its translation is CSVWVRSLYGYTF.

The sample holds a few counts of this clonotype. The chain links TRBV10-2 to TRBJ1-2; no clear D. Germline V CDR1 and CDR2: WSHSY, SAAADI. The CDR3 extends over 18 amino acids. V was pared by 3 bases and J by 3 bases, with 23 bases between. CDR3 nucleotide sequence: TGCGCCAGCAGTGATCGAGGTCGAGGTCTTAAGAGGGACTATGGCTACACCTTC. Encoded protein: CASSDRGRGLKRDYGYTF.

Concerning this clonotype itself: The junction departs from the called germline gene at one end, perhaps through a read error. CDR3 loop: CASSFLAGGRTDAQYF. The CDR3 DNA reads TGTGCCAGCAGTTTTCTAGCGGGGGGGAGAACAGATGCGCAGTATTTT. The J gene is TRBJ2-3, the V gene TRBV12-3 or TRBV12-4, with TRBD2 matching over 12 bases. The CDR3 loop spans 16 amino acids.

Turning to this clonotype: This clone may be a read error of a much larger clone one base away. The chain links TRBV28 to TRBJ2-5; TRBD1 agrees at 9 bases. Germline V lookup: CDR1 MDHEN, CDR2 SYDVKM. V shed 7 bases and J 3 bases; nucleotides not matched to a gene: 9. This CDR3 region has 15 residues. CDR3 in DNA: TGTGCCAGCAACCCATGGGGACAGGGAAAAGAGACCCAGTACTTC. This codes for CASNPWGQGKETQYF.

In nucleotides, the CDR3 is TGTGCCAGCAGCAAAGGGGGGCAGGGACCCGAGCAGTACTTC. It specifies CASSKGGQGPEQYF. V gene TRBV21-1 combines with J gene TRBJ2-4; the D segment call TRBD1 is taken from the table without a DNA check. The end of the DNA fits TRBJ2-7 better, so the J call may be wrong. TRBV21-1 counts as a pseudogene. This CDR3 comprises 14 residues.

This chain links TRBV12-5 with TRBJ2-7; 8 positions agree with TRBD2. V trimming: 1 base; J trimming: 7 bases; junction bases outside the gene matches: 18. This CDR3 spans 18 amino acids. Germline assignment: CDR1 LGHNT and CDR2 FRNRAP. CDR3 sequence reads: CASGLEEGLAGLVGEQYF. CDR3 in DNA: TGTGCTAGTGGTTTGGAGGAGGGTCTAGCGGGCCTAGTGGGGGAGCAGTACTTC.

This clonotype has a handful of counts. The CDR3 is CASSLVHNHEQYF. The CDR3 DNA reads TGTGCCAGCAGCTTAGTTCATAACCACGAGCAGTACTTC. The V and J genes are TRBV11-2 and TRBJ2-7; no reliable D call. From germline, CDR1 is SGHAT and CDR2 FQNNGV. Trimming stripped 1 base from V and 5 bases from J, with 9 bases between. The length of the CDR3 is 13 residues.

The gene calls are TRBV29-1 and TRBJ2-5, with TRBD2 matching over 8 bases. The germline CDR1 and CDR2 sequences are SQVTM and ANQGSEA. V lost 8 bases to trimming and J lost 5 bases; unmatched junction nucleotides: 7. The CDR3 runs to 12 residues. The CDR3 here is CSLTPGGETQYF. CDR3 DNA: TGCAGCTTGACACCGGGGGGGGAGACCCAGTACTTC.

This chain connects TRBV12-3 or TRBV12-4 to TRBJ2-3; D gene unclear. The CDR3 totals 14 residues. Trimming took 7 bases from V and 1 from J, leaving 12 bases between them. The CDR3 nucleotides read TGTGCCAGCACCCGAGATGAGGGCACAGATACGCAGTATTTT. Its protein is CASTRDEGTDTQYF.

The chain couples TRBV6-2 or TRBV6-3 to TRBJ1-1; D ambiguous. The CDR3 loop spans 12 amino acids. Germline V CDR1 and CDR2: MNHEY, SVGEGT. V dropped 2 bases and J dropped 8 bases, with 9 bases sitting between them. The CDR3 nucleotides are TGTGCCAGCAGTTACCCTCAGGTCGAAGCTTTCTTT. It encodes CASSYPQVEAFF.

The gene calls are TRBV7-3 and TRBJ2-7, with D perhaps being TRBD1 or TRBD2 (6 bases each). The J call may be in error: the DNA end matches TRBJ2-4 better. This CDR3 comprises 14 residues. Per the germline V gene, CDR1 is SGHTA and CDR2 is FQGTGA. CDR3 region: CASSIGGAKNIQYF. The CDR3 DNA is TGTGCCAGCTCCATAGGGGGGGCCAAAAACATTCAGTACTTC.

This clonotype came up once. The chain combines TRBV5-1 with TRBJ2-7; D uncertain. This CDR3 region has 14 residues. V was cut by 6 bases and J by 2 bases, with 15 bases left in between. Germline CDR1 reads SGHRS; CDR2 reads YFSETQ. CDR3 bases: TGCGCCAGCAAGCTGGACCGATCGACCTACGAGCAGTACTTC. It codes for CASKLDRSTYEQYF.

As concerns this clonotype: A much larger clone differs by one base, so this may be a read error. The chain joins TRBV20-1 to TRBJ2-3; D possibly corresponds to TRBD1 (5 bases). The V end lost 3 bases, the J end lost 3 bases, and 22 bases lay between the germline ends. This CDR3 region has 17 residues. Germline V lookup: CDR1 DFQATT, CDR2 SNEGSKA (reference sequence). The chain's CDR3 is CSASPNKQVVGTDTQYF. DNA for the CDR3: TGCAGTGCTAGCCCGAATAAACAGGTAGTGGGAACAGATACGCAGTATTTT.